This T cell receptor (beta chain) derives from a study of CD8+CD57+ T cells in acquired aplastic anemia. Study overall: Healthy donor CD4+ samples were sequenced to a depth that averaged around 9.8 million reads. Study-wide points: Patients had fewer than 35 CD8+ CDR3 sequences in common with controls (the shared set).

As regards this clonotype: The antigen is undetermined.

The CDR3 covers 13 residues. CDR1 is DFQATT, CDR2 SNEGSKA, per germline (reference sequence). V lost 4 bases and J lost 2, with 11 bases in between. Investigators profiled TCR beta VDJ and CDR3 from genomic DNA template. TCRdb reanalysed the reads using MiXCR and keeps one entry per CDR3 protein. Here the sample spans more than 150,000 distinct CDR3 sequences, 35% to 50% being singletons. Sequences were obtained from sorted CD4+, CD8+, or CD8+CD57+ T cells (not recorded which) from PBMCs. This chain joins TRBV20-1 and TRBJ2-5, with D tentatively TRBD1 (6 bases). This TCR was recovered from a human donor in good health. The CDR3 nucleotides are TGCAGTGCTATCCCCAGGGGTCAAGAGACCCAGTACTTC. Translated: CSAIPRGQETQYF.